Below are 8 T cell receptor beta chains sequenced from a single sample in a study of blood T cell repertoires in COVID-19. Only in-frame clones appear in the TCRdb table, and some are missing; sequencing was by immunoSEQ multiplex PCR. The table includes about 250,000 clones, roughly 87% detected once. Sequenced input: peripheral blood. These receptors all come from a man aged 18-30 years with active or convalescent COVID-19.

This chain uses TRBV5-6 with TRBJ1-2; 9 bases line up with TRBD1. The length of the CDR3 is 17 residues. The V gene's germline CDR1 is SGHDT and CDR2 YYEEEE. The junction had 14 bases not matched to a gene; V was cut back by 4 bases and J by 4 bases. The CDR3: CASSPRDRAQPRYGYTF. CDR3 coding DNA: TGTGCCAGCAGCCCCCGGGACAGGGCCCAACCTCGCTATGGCTACACCTTC.

V and J are TRBV6-4 and TRBJ2-1; 8 positions match TRBD2. Germline V gives CDR1 MRHNA, CDR2 SNTAGT. V gave up 0 bases and J gave up 4 bases; unmatched junction bases: 2. The CDR3 spans 15 residues. CDR3 nucleotide sequence: TGTGCCAGCAGTGACTCACCGGGGGGGTACAATGAGCAGTTCTTC. This sequence encodes CASSDSPGGYNEQFF.

The rearrangement links TRBV28 to TRBJ1-2; 7 positions match TRBD1. Germline CDR1 and CDR2: MDHEN and SYDVKM. This CDR3 contains 13 residues. After removal of 8 bases from V and 4 bases from J, the junction contained 7 bases not matched to a gene. The CDR3, as DNA: TGTGCCAGCTTAGGGGGCGAAGTCTATGGCTACACCTTC. This codes for CASLGGEVYGYTF.

V gene TRBV7-2 combines with J gene TRBJ1-2; D is ambiguous. Between the trimmed V and J ends, which lost 1 base and 8 bases, there was a span of 14 bases. Germline V CDR1 and CDR2: SGHTA, FQGNSA. This CDR3 spans 14 amino acids. The chain's CDR3 is CASSLGSAGFGYTF. DNA for the CDR3: TGTGCCAGCAGCTTAGGGTCGGCGGGGTTCGGCTACACCTTC.

This clone occurred once. The CDR3 here is CASSARDKGVYGYTF. CDR3 nucleotides: TGTGCCAGCAGCGCCCGGGACAAGGGGGTCTATGGCTACACCTTC. The chain uses TRBV5-4 and TRBJ1-2; tentative D call: TRBD1 (6 bases). Germline lookup yields CDR1 SGHNT and CDR2 YYREEE (reference sequence). Between the trimmed V and J ends, which lost 4 bases and 4 bases, there was a span of 17 bases. This CDR3 comprises 15 residues.

This clone was observed once. The rearrangement links TRBV28 to TRBJ1-2, with 9 bases identical to TRBD1. This CDR3 region has 14 residues. V was pared by 2 bases and J by 8 bases, with 6 bases of the junction left unmatched. Germline assignment: CDR1 MDHEN and CDR2 SYDVKM. CDR3 coding DNA: TGTGCCAGCAGTTTACCCACAGGGGGCTACGGCTACACCTTC. Protein product: CASSLPTGGYGYTF.

The chain combines TRBV4-1 with TRBJ1-1; D uncertain. This CDR3 contains 14 residues. The V end was cut by 1 base, the J end by 6 bases, with 12 bases between. CDR1 is MGHRA and CDR2 is YSYEKL in the germline V gene. CDR3 residues: CASSQVPGISEAFF. CDR3 DNA: TGCGCCAGCAGCCAAGTTCCAGGAATCTCTGAAGCTTTCTTT.

The chain has TRBV27 and TRBJ1-3; TRBD1 matches 10 bases. The CDR3 has 16 amino acids. Trimming took 5 bases from V and 3 from J; bases not matched to a gene: 7. CDR1 and CDR2 (germline): MNHEY, SMNVEV (reference sequence). The CDR3 DNA follows: TGTGCCAGCAGTAAAGGACAGGGGGGAGTTGGAAACACCATATATTTT. It yields the protein CASSKGQGGVGNTIYF.